This record covers a single T cell receptor beta chain. Antigen: not known. The data were produced by immunoSEQ multiplex PCR, yet TCRdb's version contains in-frame clones alone and is incomplete. This sample carries 57,000 or so clones, 70% to 90% of them seen once, and the ten largest clones take 0.95% to 1.5%. The CDR3 consists of 14 residues. Germline V gives CDR1 SNHLY, CDR2 FYNNEI. Trimming took off 7 bases at V and 0 bases at J, with 12 bases between the two ends. This record comes from a study of OX40 agonist ivuxolimab in advanced cancers. At the level of the study: An agonistic human IgG2 monoclonal antibody against OX40 (CD134) was given. Males comprised about 84% of the group, whose mean age was approximately 61 years (range 23 to 79). Regarding the study as a whole: Not determined was the antigen specificity of the expanded peripheral T cells. On average, a greater number of expanded clones characterised CD8+ T cells relative to CD4+.

The sequence was collected from an adult with an advanced solid tumor such as melanoma, head and neck, liver or kidney cancer. This chain joins TRBV2 and TRBJ2-5; D remains ambiguous. Sequenced material: CD4+ or CD8+ T cells sorted from blood, taken in a trial of the OX40 agonist ivuxolimab. CDR3 in DNA: TGTGCCAGCACGAGACACGGCCACCAAGAGACCCAGTACTTC. Translating it yields CASTRHGHQETQYF.